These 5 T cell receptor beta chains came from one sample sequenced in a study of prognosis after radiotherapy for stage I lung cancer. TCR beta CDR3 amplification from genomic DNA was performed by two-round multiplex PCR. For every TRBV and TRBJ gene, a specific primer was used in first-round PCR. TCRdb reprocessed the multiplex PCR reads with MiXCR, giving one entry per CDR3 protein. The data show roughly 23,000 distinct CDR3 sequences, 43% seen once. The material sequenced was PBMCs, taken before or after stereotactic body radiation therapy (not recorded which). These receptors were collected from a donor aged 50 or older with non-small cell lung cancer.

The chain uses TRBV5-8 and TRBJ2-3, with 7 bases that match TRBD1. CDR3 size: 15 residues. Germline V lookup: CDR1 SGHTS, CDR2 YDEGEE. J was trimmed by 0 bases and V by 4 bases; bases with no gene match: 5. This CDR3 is CASSNRGVSTDTQYF. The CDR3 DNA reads TGTGCCAGCAGCAACAGGGGAGTAAGCACAGATACGCAGTATTTT.

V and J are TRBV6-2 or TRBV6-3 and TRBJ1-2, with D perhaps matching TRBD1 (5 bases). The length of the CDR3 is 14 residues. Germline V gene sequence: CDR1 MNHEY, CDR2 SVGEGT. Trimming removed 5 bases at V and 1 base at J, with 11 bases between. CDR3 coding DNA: TGTGCCAGCAGTACCCAGGGACTTAACTATGGCTACACCTTC. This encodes CASSTQGLNYGYTF.

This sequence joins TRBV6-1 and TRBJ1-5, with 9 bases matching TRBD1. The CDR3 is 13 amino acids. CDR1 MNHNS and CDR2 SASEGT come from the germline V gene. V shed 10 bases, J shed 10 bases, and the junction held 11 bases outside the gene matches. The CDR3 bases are TGTGCCACGGGACAGGGAAGATTCCATCCCCAGCATTTT. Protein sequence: CATGQGRFHPQHF.

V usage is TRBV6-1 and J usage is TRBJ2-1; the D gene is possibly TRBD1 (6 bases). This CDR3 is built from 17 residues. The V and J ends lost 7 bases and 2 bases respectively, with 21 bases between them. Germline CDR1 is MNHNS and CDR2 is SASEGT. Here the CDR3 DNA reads TGTGCCAGCATTTCAACCGAAGGACAGTGTCCCTACAATGAGCAGTTCTTC. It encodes CASISTEGQCPYNEQFF.

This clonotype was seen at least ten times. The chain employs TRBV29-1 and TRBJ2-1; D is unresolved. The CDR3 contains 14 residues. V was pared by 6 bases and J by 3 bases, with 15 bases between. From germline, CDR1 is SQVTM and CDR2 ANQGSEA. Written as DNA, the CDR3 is TGCAGCGTCAGCCGTGGACCACACTACAATGAGCAGTTCTTC. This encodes CSVSRGPHYNEQFF.